This T cell receptor beta chain emerged from a study of blood T cell repertoires in COVID-19. Whole-study context: The United States, Italy and Spain supplied acute and convalescent COVID-19 samples. From T cells, B-cell-depleted T cells, or PBMCs came the material, which was cDNA or gDNA.

Authors' methods: The authors estimated nucleated cell counts from reference gene primer amplification. Sequencing was performed with immunoSEQ multiplex PCR; in TCRdb, only in-frame clones are kept and a portion is missing. The V and J calls and the clone size are those of that table, but D and trimming were determined from the DNA. Of 150,000 to 200,000 clones in the sample, more than 75% are singletons; the top ten hold around 2.7%. The CDR3 covers 16 residues. J gave up 10 bases and V 2 bases, and 9 bases lay outside the gene matches. Looked up from germline, CDR1 is SNHLY and CDR2 is FYNNEI. The receptor was isolated from a man in his forties with active or convalescent COVID-19. The specimen sequenced was peripheral blood. V is TRBV2 and J is TRBJ1-6; 9 positions agree with TRBD1. In nucleotides, the CDR3 is TGTGCCAGCAGTGAACCCGGGACAGGGCAGAGGTCACCCCTCCACTTT. It encodes CASSEPGTGQRSPLHF.